This TCR beta chain was identified in a study of shared clonotypes between healthy human individuals. Looking at the study overall: CD4 naive and memory got three plates each, CD8 naive two, CD8 memory one.

Profiled with immunoSEQ multiplex PCR; TCRdb holds only in-frame clones, not every one. Here the sample spans some 1 million clones, about 74% being singletons. Germline CDR1 is SGHNT and CDR2 is YYREEE (reference sequence). This CDR3 spans 16 amino acids. The ends lost 3 bases at V and 5 bases at J; junction bases unmatched: 5. In regard to this clone: Antigen unknown.

General study points: Memory subsets generally showed lower estimated richness than naive subsets.

The V and J genes are TRBV5-4 and TRBJ2-2; 12 positions match TRBD2. Sequencing was done on a sample of memory CD4+ T cells sorted from blood. The subset is: CD45RA-negative fraction. This receptor was identified in a young man in good health. The CDR3 loop is CASSSPLAGGTGELFF. The CDR3 DNA reads as TGTGCCAGCAGCTCCCCTCTAGCGGGGGGGACCGGGGAGCTGTTTTTT.